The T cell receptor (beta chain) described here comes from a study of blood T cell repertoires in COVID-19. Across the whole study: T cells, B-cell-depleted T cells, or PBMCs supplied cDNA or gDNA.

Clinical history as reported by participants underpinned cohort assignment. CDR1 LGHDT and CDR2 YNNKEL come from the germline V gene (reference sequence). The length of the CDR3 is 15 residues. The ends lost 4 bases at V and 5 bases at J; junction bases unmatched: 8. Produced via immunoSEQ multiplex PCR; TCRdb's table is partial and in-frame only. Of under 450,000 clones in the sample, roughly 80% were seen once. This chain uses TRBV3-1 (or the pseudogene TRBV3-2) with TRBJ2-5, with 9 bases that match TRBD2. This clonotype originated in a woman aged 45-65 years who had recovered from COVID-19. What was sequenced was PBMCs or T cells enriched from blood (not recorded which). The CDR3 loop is CASSLLAGRTETQYF. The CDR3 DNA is TGTGCCAGCAGCCTTCTAGCGGGACGGACCGAGACCCAGTACTTC.